This is a list of T cell receptor beta chains from one sample in a study of blood T cell repertoires in COVID-19. Generated by immunoSEQ multiplex PCR, the TCRdb table keeps only in-frame clones and is missing some. This table holds a few hundred thousand clones, around 87% found once. Source material: peripheral blood. The receptor set was obtained from a woman in her twenties or thirties with COVID-19, enrolled during active disease. Both conserved end residues are part of each CDR3. Size values are once, few and many counts, or a class for expanded clones, and some rows have none.

CDR3: CASSLGTGRTEAFF
size: NA
J: TRBJ1-1
V: TRBV7-9

CDR3: CATSREQVSTGELFF
size: NA
J: TRBJ2-2
V: TRBV15

CDR3: CASSPDRYNTEAFF
size: NA
J: TRBJ1-1
V: TRBV6-5

CDR3: CASSDREKLFF
size: few
J: TRBJ1-4
V: TRBV10-1

CDR3: CATSTMAGGNEQYF
size: NA
J: TRBJ2-7
V: TRBV7-8

CDR3: CASSSSGGTETQYF
size: once
J: TRBJ2-5
V: TRBV13

CDR3: CATSRDNRGVSYEQYF
size: NA
J: TRBJ2-7
V: TRBV15

CDR3: CASSPGLAGFKNIQYF
size: NA
J: TRBJ2-4
V: TRBV9

CDR3: CASSLAPNRADTQYF
size: NA
J: TRBJ2-3
V: TRBV5-1

CDR3: CASSVARGAGTQYF
size: once
J: TRBJ2-3
V: TRBV9

CDR3: CASSLLGDGTGELFF
size: NA
J: TRBJ2-2
V: TRBV7-8

CDR3: CASSLATEEEKLFF
size: NA
J: TRBJ1-4
V: TRBV7-9

CDR3: CASSRGTSGALWQYF
size: NA
J: TRBJ2-7
V: TRBV7-8

CDR3: CASSYLEVGTVNTEAFF
size: NA
J: TRBJ1-1
V: TRBV6-2/TRBV6-3

CDR3: CATSAVGGGVETQYF
size: few
J: TRBJ2-5
V: TRBV24-1

CDR3: CASSIPGRAGTEAFF
size: once
J: TRBJ1-1
V: TRBV19

CDR3: CASSPGWGHTEAFF
size: once
J: TRBJ1-1
V: TRBV27